This T cell receptor beta chain was identified during a study of cytomegalovirus exposure and HLA in healthy donors. Study-level background: HLA-typed donors contributed approximately 92 million unique TCRs, which were held in an early data release.

On this clone: The antigen remains undetermined.

General study results and limits: Several of the most significant clusters were apparently associated with common viral pathogens in a later analysis.

CDR3 length equals 15 residues. CDR1 and CDR2 from the germline V gene are MNHEY and SMNVEV (reference sequence). V lost 4 bases, J lost 0 bases, and 7 bases lay in between. The PCR used 60 Vbeta and 13 Jbeta primers. As processed by the authors: Some 11 million of the 60 million to 90 million unique TCR beta chains counted in a later analysis were shared. Assay: immunoSEQ multiplex PCR; the TCRdb copy retains only in-frame clones and omits some. V and J calls and clone size are copied from that table; D and trimming were computed from the DNA. The sample has fewer than 120,000 clones, around 86% seen once.

This rearrangement joins TRBV27 to TRBJ1-6; the D is unclear. This TCR came from a man aged 40-49 years in good health and CMV-seronegative. Sequencing was performed on PBMCs. CDR3 sequence (DNA): TGTGCCAGCAGTTCCTCACTCTCCTATAATTCACCCCTCCACTTT. Protein: CASSSSLSYNSPLHF.